The 25 T cell receptor beta chains given below trace back to one sample, sequenced in a study of T cells in tuberculosis. Sequenced by immunoSEQ multiplex PCR; TCRdb stores in-frame clones only, minus some. Among 22,000 or so clones, under 85% were seen once, and the ten largest hold 14% to 15%. The time point here: new active TB diagnosis, blood taken before or within 7 days of starting treatment. Sequencing used PBMCs, obtained at tuberculosis diagnosis. Every receptor here comes from an adult with tuberculosis.

V and J are TRBV18 and TRBJ2-7; D ambiguous. V lost 3 bases and J lost 0, with 9 bases in between. This CDR3 comprises 14 residues. CDR1 KGHSH and CDR2 LQKENI come from the germline V gene. The CDR3 region is CASSPLDTSYEQYF. Here the CDR3 DNA reads TGTGCCAGCTCACCCCTTGACACCTCCTACGAGCAGTACTTC.

The chain couples TRBV9 to TRBJ2-2; 11 bases match TRBD2. This CDR3 spans 16 amino acids. The V segment lost 4 bases and the J segment 1 base; nucleotides outside the gene matches: 3. The V gene's germline CDR1 is SGDLS and CDR2 YYNGEE. The DNA of the CDR3 is TGTGCCAGCAGCTCAACTAGCGGGGGGAACACCGGGGAGCTGTTTTTT. Protein product: CASSSTSGGNTGELFF. Full variable domain (remainder filled in from reference TRBV9 and TRBJ2-2): DSGVTQTPKHLITATGQRVTLRCSPRSGDLSVYWYQQSLDQGLQFLIQYYNGEERAKGNILERFSAQQFPDLHSELNLSSLELGDSALYFCASSSTSGGNTGELFFGEGSRLTVL.

This chain links TRBV2 with TRBJ2-2, with 11 bases matching TRBD2. V shed 2 bases, J shed 1 base, and the junction held 12 bases outside the gene matches. The CDR3 is 20 amino acids. The V gene's germline CDR1 is SNHLY and CDR2 FYNNEI. The CDR3: CASSELNLAGGSRNTGELFF. CDR3 in DNA: TGTGCCAGCAGTGAATTAAATCTAGCGGGGGGCTCTCGGAACACCGGGGAGCTGTTTTTT.

The rearrangement uses TRBV28 and TRBJ2-5; D is unresolved. The CDR3 consists of 11 residues. Trimming cost V 6 bases and J 5 bases, with 7 bases left between them. CDR1 and CDR2 from the germline V gene are MDHEN and SYDVKM. In nucleotides, the CDR3 is TGTGCCAGCAGGTCCAGGGAGACCCAGTACTTC. As protein: CASRSRETQYF.

This clone was found a few times. This chain links TRBV19 with TRBJ2-7; 8 bases are shared with TRBD1. The CDR3 has 17 amino acids. The germline V gene has CDR1 LNHDA and CDR2 SQIVND (reference sequence). With V trimmed by 1 base and J by 0 bases, 8 bases remained unmatched. This CDR3 is CASSIAWWGQDSYEQYF. In DNA form, the CDR3 reads TGTGCCAGTAGTATAGCCTGGTGGGGACAGGACTCCTACGAGCAGTACTTC.

The CDR3 is CASSLSLSSTDTQYF. The CDR3 coding sequence is TGTGCCAGCAGTTTATCACTCTCTAGCACAGATACGCAGTATTTT. The chain joins TRBV28 to TRBJ2-3; D is ambiguous. V was clipped by 1 base and J by 0 bases, with 8 bases between them. CDR1 is MDHEN, CDR2 SYDVKM, per germline. There are 15 residues in the CDR3.

V is TRBV30 and J is TRBJ1-2; D call uncertain. CDR1 and CDR2 from the germline V gene are GTSNPN and SVGIG (reference sequence). Trimming took 2 bases from V and 4 from J, leaving 11 bases between them. This CDR3 contains 13 residues. The CDR3 nucleotides are TGTGCCTGGAGTCCAGCAGGCTTCTATGGCTACACCTTC. It is translated as CAWSPAGFYGYTF.

The V and J genes are TRBV2 and TRBJ2-5; D perhaps matches TRBD2 (7 bases). This CDR3 is 15 amino acids long. Germline CDR1 is SNHLY and CDR2 is FYNNEI. V was trimmed by 0 bases and J by 3 bases, leaving 11 bases between them. The CDR3 loop reads CASSEAGGGEETQYF. The CDR3 region has the DNA TGTGCCAGCAGTGAAGCGGGAGGGGGAGAAGAGACCCAGTACTTC.

The V gene is TRBV2, the J gene TRBJ2-7, with D possibly TRBD2 on 6 matching bases. Germline values: CDR1 SNHLY, CDR2 FYNNEI. This CDR3 is built from 17 residues. V gave up 0 bases and J gave up 1 base, with 16 bases separating them. In nucleotides, the CDR3 is TGTGCCAGCAGTGAAGCTGACCGGGACTGGCGTTCCTACGAGCAGTACTTC. Translating gives CASSEADRDWRSYEQYF.

The J gene is TRBJ2-7, the V gene TRBV6-6, with D possibly being TRBD1 (5 bases). The CDR3 contains 13 residues. V dropped 7 bases and J dropped 0 bases, with 10 bases sitting between them. The germline CDR1 and CDR2 sequences are MNHNY and SVGAGI (reference sequence). The DNA of the CDR3 is TGTGCCAGCAACCAGCAGGGCTCCTACGAGCAGTACTTC. This sequence encodes CASNQQGSYEQYF.

V gene TRBV5-1 combines with J gene TRBJ1-2; 8 nucleotides agree with TRBD1. This CDR3 is built from 15 residues. V shed 2 bases and J 6 bases; nucleotides not matched to a gene: 9. From germline, CDR1 is SGHRS and CDR2 YFSETQ. The CDR3 is CASSFPGQGRDGYTF. The CDR3 bases are TGCGCCAGCAGCTTTCCCGGACAGGGAAGAGATGGCTACACCTTC.

The J gene is TRBJ1-6, the V gene TRBV6-1, with unresolved D. Germline V gives CDR1 MNHNS, CDR2 SASEGT. V gave up 9 bases and J gave up 3 bases, with 9 bases separating them. The CDR3 is 13 amino acids. CDR3 bases: TGTGCCAGTGACACTGGCTATAATTCACCCCTCCACTTT. Encoded protein: CASDTGYNSPLHF.

This clone turned up a few times. Other nucleotide sequences from this sample produce the same CDR3. The rearrangement joins TRBV7-9 to TRBJ2-7; 8 bases line up with TRBD2. The ends lost 5 bases at V and 2 bases at J; junction bases unmatched: 5. The germline gives CDR1 SEHNR, CDR2 FQNEAQ (reference sequence). CDR3 length: 14 amino acids. CDR3 sequence: CASSPLGGAYEQYF. CDR3 DNA: TGTGCCAGCAGCCCCCTCGGGGGGGCCTACGAGCAGTACTTC.

The chain joins TRBV28 to TRBJ1-2, with 9 bases identical to TRBD1. This CDR3 is built from 13 residues. Germline loops: CDR1 MDHEN, CDR2 SYDVKM. J lost 8 bases, V lost 9 bases, and 10 bases had no gene match. CDR3 amino acids: CASSTGGVVGYTF. CDR3 nucleotides: TGTGCCAGTTCGACAGGGGGTGTTGTAGGCTACACCTTC.

This rearrangement joins TRBV4-3 to TRBJ1-3; no definite D call. The CDR3 is made up of 14 amino acids. Trimming took off 0 bases at V and 5 bases at J, with 8 bases between the two ends. Germline CDR1 reads LGHNA; CDR2 reads YSLEER. CDR3 region: CASSQDSSRNTIYF. The CDR3, as DNA: TGCGCCAGCAGCCAAGATAGTTCTAGAAACACCATATATTTT.

This clone turned up a few times. The V gene is TRBV28, the J gene TRBJ2-7; TRBD1 matches at 8 bases. The CDR3 has 15 residues. Trimming at V came to 6 bases and at J to 3 bases, leaving 10 bases not matched to a gene. CDR1 is MDHEN, CDR2 SYDVKM, per germline. The chain's CDR3 is CASRGQAWGLYEQYF. The CDR3 DNA reads as TGTGCCAGCAGGGGACAGGCCTGGGGGCTCTACGAGCAGTACTTC.

V and J are TRBV15 and TRBJ2-7; TRBD1 matches 7 bases. Germline-derived CDR1 and CDR2 are LNHNV and YYDKDF (reference sequence). V dropped 1 base and J dropped 2; count of bases not matched to a gene: 2. This CDR3 is 14 amino acids long. CDR3 bases: TGTGCCACCAGCAGAGGGGACAGCACCTACGAGCAGTACTTC. This sequence encodes CATSRGDSTYEQYF.

This rearrangement joins TRBV2 to TRBJ1-1, with 9 bases that match TRBD1. Germline CDR1 SNHLY, CDR2 FYNNEI. The CDR3 loop spans 15 amino acids. The J segment lost 5 bases and the V segment lost 5 bases, leaving 9 bases of the junction unmatched. The CDR3 DNA sequence: TGTGCCAGCAGTTTTACAGGGGGCACGGGAACTGAAGCTTTCTTT. Translation: CASSFTGGTGTEAFF.

V gene TRBV7-9 combines with J gene TRBJ2-7, with 11 bases fitting TRBD2. Germline V lookup: CDR1 SEHNR, CDR2 FQNEAQ (reference sequence). This CDR3 has 16 residues. The V and J ends lost 5 bases and 3 bases, in that order; junction bases with no gene match: 9. The CDR3 spells CASSTDSGRVIYEQYF. CDR3 coding DNA: TGTGCCAGCAGCACAGATAGCGGGAGGGTTATCTACGAGCAGTACTTC.

In nucleotides, the CDR3 is TGTGCCAGCAGTGGGCCCAGGGGGAGCGGAGCCTACGAGCAGTACTTC. This translates into CASSGPRGSGAYEQYF. J is TRBJ2-7 and V is TRBV28; 7 nucleotides align to TRBD1. Germline CDR1 reads MDHEN; CDR2 reads SYDVKM. V shed 5 bases, J shed 2 bases, and the junction held 12 bases outside the gene matches. The CDR3 is 16 residues long. Using reference TRBV28 and TRBJ2-7 for the parts outside the CDR3, the full variable domain is DVKVTQSSRYLVKRTGEKVFLECVQDMDHENMFWYRQDPGLGLRLIYFSYDVKMKEKGDIPEGYSVSREKKERFSLILESASTNQTSMYLCASSGPRGSGAYEQYFGPGTRLTVT.

The V and J genes are TRBV30 and TRBJ1-1; D gene ambiguous. Trimming removed 2 bases from V and 10 bases from J, with 11 bases in between. Germline V CDR1 and CDR2: GTSNPN, SVGIG (reference sequence). The CDR3 loop spans 11 amino acids. The CDR3: CAWSLLSVAFF. The DNA for the CDR3 is TGTGCCTGGAGTCTTCTGTCGGTAGCTTTCTTT.

The chain carries TRBV5-4 and TRBJ1-2, with TRBD1 identical over 9 bases. The CDR3 has 12 residues. Germline trimming cut 4 bases from V and 6 bases from J; bases unmatched to any gene: 1. Germline loops: CDR1 SGHNT, CDR2 YYREEE (reference sequence). Written as DNA, the CDR3 is TGTGCCAGCAGCCGGACAGGGGATGGCTACACCTTC. It encodes CASSRTGDGYTF.

The chain joins TRBV6-1 to TRBJ1-1; D perhaps matches TRBD1 (5 bases). V was cut by 4 bases and J by 2 bases, with 11 bases left in between. The germline gives CDR1 MNHNS, CDR2 SASEGT. The CDR3 has 14 residues. DNA for the CDR3: TGTGCCAGCAGTGGGCACCGGACAAACACTGAAGCTTTCTTT. It specifies CASSGHRTNTEAFF.

This sequence joins TRBV9 and TRBJ2-6; 9 bases align to TRBD1. J gave up 4 bases and V 2 bases, and 7 bases lay outside the gene matches. Per the germline V gene, CDR1 is SGDLS and CDR2 is YYNGEE. The CDR3 contains 17 residues. This chain's CDR3 is CASSVRTGEAGANVLTF. The CDR3 nucleotides read TGTGCCAGCAGCGTCCGGACAGGGGAAGCCGGGGCCAACGTCCTGACTTTC.

This rearrangement joins TRBV5-4 to TRBJ2-7, with TRBD1 identical over 9 bases. CDR1 and CDR2 from the germline V gene are SGHNT and YYREEE (reference sequence). With V trimmed by 1 base and J by 2 bases, 7 bases remained unmatched. The CDR3 consists of 16 residues. In DNA form, the CDR3 reads TGTGCCAGCAGCTTGCCCGGACAGGGGATCCCCTACGAGCAGTACTTC. Its translation: CASSLPGQGIPYEQYF.